This entry lists 12 T cell receptor beta chains sequenced from one sample in a study of early T cells in non-severe SARS-CoV-2 infection. Each CDR3 protein gets one entry after TCRdb re-called the 5' RACE reads with MiXCR. The sample lists roughly 69,000 distinct CDR3 sequences; about 9% were seen once. The source material was whole blood. All receptors derive from an adult who was a healthcare worker with PCR-confirmed SARS-CoV-2 infection or an uninfected control (not recorded which).

As for this clonotype: Given a much more abundant clone one base away, this may be a read error. Here the CDR3 reads CASSLEGAVTGELFF. The CDR3 bases are TGCGCCAGCAGCTTGGAAGGGGCCGTCACCGGGGAGCTGTTTTTT. The chain uses TRBV5-1 and TRBJ2-2; possible D gene TRBD1, 5 bases. The CDR3 covers 15 residues. The V gene lost 0 bases and the J gene lost 4 bases, with 10 bases spanning the gap. CDR1 and CDR2 from the germline V gene are SGHRS and YFSETQ.

The chain recombines TRBV5-1 with TRBJ1-5; 8 bases are shared with TRBD1. V lost 4 bases and J lost 0; bases outside the gene matches: 3. The germline CDR1 and CDR2 sequences are SGHRS and YFSETQ. There are 15 residues in the CDR3. The DNA of the CDR3 is TGCGCCAGCAGCCATGGGACAGGTAGCAATCAGCCCCAGCATTTT. Translation: CASSHGTGSNQPQHF.

The sample holds many counts of this clonotype. A read error may account for a junction end that differs from germline. This chain uses TRBV29-1 with TRBJ1-1, with D maybe TRBD1 (5 bases). Germline lookup yields CDR1 SQVTM and CDR2 ANQGSEA. The CDR3 runs to 14 residues. The CDR3: CSVGPGPMNTEVFF. For the CDR3, the DNA is TGCAGCGTTGGGCCGGGACCCATGAACACTGAAGTTTTCTTT.

The chain is built from TRBV7-9 and TRBJ2-3; 9 positions agree with TRBD2. Germline CDR1 reads SEHNR; CDR2 reads FQNEAQ (reference sequence). V lost 5 bases, J lost 2 bases, and 14 bases stayed unmatched. The CDR3 length is 18 residues. In DNA form, the CDR3 reads TGTGCCAGCAGCCCGCCTAGAGTAGCGGGGGACCTCACAGATACGCAGTATTTT. This encodes CASSPPRVAGDLTDTQYF. Full variable domain (remainder filled in from reference TRBV7-9 and TRBJ2-3): DTGVSQNPRHKITKRGQNVTFRCDPISEHNRLYWYRQTLGQGPEFLTYFQNEAQLEKSRLLSDRFSAERPKGSFSTLEIQRTEQGDSAMYLCASSPPRVAGDLTDTQYFGPGTRLTVL.

This clonotype has just a few counts. V and J are TRBV20-1 and TRBJ2-1; D possibly matches TRBD1 or TRBD2 (5 bases each). V was cut by 0 bases and J by 8 bases, with 20 bases left in between. This CDR3 is 16 amino acids long. The germline CDR1 and CDR2 sequences are DFQATT and SNEGSKA (reference sequence). CDR3 in amino acids: CSARDTGTERLHEQFF. The CDR3 bases are TGCAGTGCTAGAGATACCGGGACGGAAAGGCTCCATGAGCAGTTCTTC.

The rearrangement joins TRBV30 to TRBJ1-4, with D possibly being TRBD1 (5 bases). This CDR3 comprises 14 residues. V lost 1 base and J 8 bases, leaving 14 bases between the germline ends. Germline V gene data show CDR1 as GTSNPN and CDR2 as SVGIG (reference sequence). CDR3 amino acids: CAWSAGRVGEKLFF. The CDR3 DNA reads as TGTGCCTGGAGTGCCGGCAGGGTAGGAGAAAAACTGTTTTTT.

This clonotype was recorded at least ten times. The J gene is TRBJ2-7, the V gene TRBV9; D not certain. Germline V CDR1 and CDR2: SGDLS, YYNGEE. The CDR3 covers 15 residues. The V end was cut by 1 base, the J end by 0 bases, with 11 bases between. CDR3 in amino acids: CASSVTPGSSYEQYF. CDR3 coding DNA: TGTGCCAGCAGCGTAACTCCCGGTAGCTCCTACGAGCAGTACTTC.

The chain joins TRBV30 to TRBJ1-1, with no clear D. V was cut by 2 bases and J by 0 bases, with 4 bases left in between. Per germline, CDR1 GTSNPN and CDR2 SVGIG (reference sequence). This CDR3 is built from 12 residues. The DNA of the CDR3 is TGTGCCTGGAGTCCATTGAACACTGAAGCTTTCTTT. This codes for CAWSPLNTEAFF. Looking up the rest from reference TRBV30 and TRBJ1-1 gives the full variable domain: SQTIHQWPATLVQPVGSPLSLECTVEGTSNPNLYWYRQAAGRGLQLLFYSVGIGQISSEVPQNLSASRPQDRQFILSSKKLLLSDSGFYLCAWSPLNTEAFFGQGTRLTVV.

This clonotype was recorded a few times. The V gene is TRBV29-1, the J gene TRBJ1-1; 7 bases align to TRBD1. CDR1 is SQVTM and CDR2 is ANQGSEA in the germline V gene. The V and J ends lost 4 bases and 1 base, in that order; junction bases with no gene match: 3. The CDR3 runs to 13 residues. The CDR3 DNA sequence: TGCAGCGTTGGGGACAGCGGGAACACTGAAGCTTTCTTT. This translates into CSVGDSGNTEAFF.

The chain couples TRBV5-1 to TRBJ2-5; either TRBD1 or TRBD2 may supply D (5 bases each). V shed 4 bases and J shed 0 bases, with 13 bases lying between them. Per the germline V gene, CDR1 is SGHRS and CDR2 is YFSETQ. The CDR3 length is 15 residues. CDR3 residues: CASSITGTYQETQYF. The CDR3 DNA follows: TGCGCCAGCAGCATCACCGGGACGTACCAAGAGACCCAGTACTTC.

The V call is TRBV10-3, the J call TRBJ1-2; TRBD1 matches at 11 bases. Looked up from germline, CDR1 is ENHRY and CDR2 is SYGVKD. After removal of 3 bases from V and 6 bases from J, the junction contained 12 bases not matched to a gene. The CDR3 extends over 17 amino acids. The CDR3 DNA follows: TGTGCCATCAGTGAAGTGGACAGGGGGCGCGGGCGTGATGGCTACACCTTC. It translates to CAISEVDRGRGRDGYTF.

This clonotype has at least ten counts. The chain is built from TRBV7-8 and TRBJ2-2; 8 bases fit TRBD2. Germline CDR1 reads SGHVS; CDR2 reads FQNEAQ. V dropped 5 bases and J dropped 6; count of bases not matched to a gene: 11. The CDR3 runs to 16 residues. The CDR3 DNA reads TGTGCCAGCAGCGCCCGTCTCGGGGGGGCGGCCGGGGAGCTGTTTTTT. Encoded protein: CASSARLGGAAGELFF.